This T cell receptor (beta chain) was captured in a study of T cells after yellow fever vaccination. Across the whole study: It was SMART-Seq v4 Ultra Low Input that prepared the fractions with low cell numbers.

TCRdb processed the 5' RACE reads anew with MiXCR; each CDR3 protein has one entry. The sample shows 250,000 to 400,000 distinct CDR3 sequences, over 3.5% of them seen only once. Study observations and caveats: Subsequent to the booster, the majority of primary-vaccination clones reappeared (96% CD4, around 90% CD8). Within FACS-sorted repertoires, abundant clonotypes contaminating from the bulk population could be present.

The V gene end was trimmed by 3 bases and the J gene end by 1 base; junction bases not matched to a gene: 10. Germline V gene sequence: CDR1 SGHVS, CDR2 FQNEAQ. The CDR3 totals 17 residues. This clonotype has a count of ten or more. Antigen: not known. V is TRBV7-8 and J is TRBJ2-5, with 8 nucleotides matching TRBD2. This sample comprised PBMCs, obtained 15 days after the yellow fever booster vaccination. The receptor comes from a man aged 18-30 years who received the YFV17D yellow fever vaccine. This CDR3 reads CASSFAPGGVGQETQYF. As DNA, the CDR3 is TGTGCCAGCAGCTTTGCGCCCGGGGGGGTCGGCCAAGAGACCCAGTACTTC.